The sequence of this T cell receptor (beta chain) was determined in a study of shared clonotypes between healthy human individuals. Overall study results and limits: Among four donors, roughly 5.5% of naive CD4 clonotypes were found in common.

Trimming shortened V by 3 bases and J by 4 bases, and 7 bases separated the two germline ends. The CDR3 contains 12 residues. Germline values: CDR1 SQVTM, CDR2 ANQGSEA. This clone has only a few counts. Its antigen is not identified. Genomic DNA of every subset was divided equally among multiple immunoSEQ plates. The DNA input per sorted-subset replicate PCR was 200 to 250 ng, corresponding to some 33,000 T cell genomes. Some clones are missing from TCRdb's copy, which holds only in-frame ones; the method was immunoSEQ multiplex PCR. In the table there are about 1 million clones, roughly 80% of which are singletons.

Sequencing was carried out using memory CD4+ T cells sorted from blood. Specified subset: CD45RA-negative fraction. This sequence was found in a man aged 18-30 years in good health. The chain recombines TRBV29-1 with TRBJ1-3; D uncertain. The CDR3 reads CSVDTPGNTIYF. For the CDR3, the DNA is TGCAGCGTTGATACGCCCGGAAACACCATATATTTT.